The sample holds many counts of the clone carrying this T cell receptor beta chain. Its antigen is unknown. This sample stems from a study of regulatory T cells in long-lasting Graves disease. Arm-PCR of CDR3 regions and iRepertoire HTBI primers were used to build TCR beta libraries. TCRdb re-called the multiplex PCR reads with MiXCR, one entry per CDR3 protein. Of approximately 400,000 distinct CDR3 sequences in the sample, about 25% were seen once. Study-wide results and limits: New patients shared roughly 1,000 public clonotypes, fewer than the 2,500 to 3,500 shared by persistent patients. Newly diagnosed Graves' patients exceeded persistent ones in TCR diversity.

This sample's time point: persistent/refractory GD, antithyroid drugs over 5 years with positive TRAb. PBMC RNA was the source of the TCR library. Patient provenance is recorded as an endocrinology department in Xi'an, China. EDTA tubes held roughly 9.2 milliliters of peripheral blood from each patient. This receptor was obtained from a female donor with Graves disease. Sample: peripheral blood mononuclear cells (PBMCs), taken when the disease was refractory, from a patient treated with antithyroid drugs.

As DNA, the CDR3 is TGTGCCAGCAGGGGACAGCCCAAGGCCAATCAGCCCCAGCATTTT. It yields the protein CASRGQPKANQPQHF. This rearrangement joins TRBV2 to TRBJ1-5; 7 nucleotides match TRBD1. V shed 6 bases, J shed 3 bases, and the junction held 8 bases outside the gene matches. The CDR3 covers 15 residues. Germline V gene lookup returns CDR1 SNHLY and CDR2 FYNNEI.